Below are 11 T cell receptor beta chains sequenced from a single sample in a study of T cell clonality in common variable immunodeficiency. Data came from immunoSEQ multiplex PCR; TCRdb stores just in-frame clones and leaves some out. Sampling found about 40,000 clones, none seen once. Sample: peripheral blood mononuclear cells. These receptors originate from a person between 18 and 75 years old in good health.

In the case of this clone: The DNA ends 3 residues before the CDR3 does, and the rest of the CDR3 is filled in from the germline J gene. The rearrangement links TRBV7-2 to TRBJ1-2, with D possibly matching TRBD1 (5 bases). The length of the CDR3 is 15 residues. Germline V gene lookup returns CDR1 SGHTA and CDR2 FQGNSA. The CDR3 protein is CASSSVPGLTYDYTF. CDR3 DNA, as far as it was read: TGTGCCAGCAGCTCTGTCCCGGGACTGACATACGAC.

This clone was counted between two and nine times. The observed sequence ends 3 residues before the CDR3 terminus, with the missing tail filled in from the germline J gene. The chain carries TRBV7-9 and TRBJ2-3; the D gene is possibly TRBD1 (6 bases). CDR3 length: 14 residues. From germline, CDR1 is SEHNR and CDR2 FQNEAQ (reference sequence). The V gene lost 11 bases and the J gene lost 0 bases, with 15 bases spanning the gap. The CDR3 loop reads CAGQRLGSTDTQYF. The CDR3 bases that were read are TGTGCCGGACAGCGGCTCGGTAGCACAGATACG.

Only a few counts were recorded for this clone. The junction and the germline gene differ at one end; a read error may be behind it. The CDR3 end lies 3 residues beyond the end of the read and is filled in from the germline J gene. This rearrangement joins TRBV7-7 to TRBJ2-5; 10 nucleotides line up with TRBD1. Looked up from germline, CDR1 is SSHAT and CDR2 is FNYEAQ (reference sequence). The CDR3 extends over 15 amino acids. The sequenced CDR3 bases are TGTGCTAGCAGTTCCGGGACAGGGGCCCAAGAGACC. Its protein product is CASSSGTGAQET. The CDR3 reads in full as CASSSGTGAQETQYF.

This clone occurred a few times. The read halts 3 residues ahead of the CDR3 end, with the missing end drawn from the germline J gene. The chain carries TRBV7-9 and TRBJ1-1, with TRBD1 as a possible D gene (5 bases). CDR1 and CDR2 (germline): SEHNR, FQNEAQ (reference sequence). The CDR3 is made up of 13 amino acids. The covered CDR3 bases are TGTGCCAGCAGCTTAGCATCATGGGGCGAA. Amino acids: CASSLASWGE. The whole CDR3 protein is CASSLASWGEAFF.

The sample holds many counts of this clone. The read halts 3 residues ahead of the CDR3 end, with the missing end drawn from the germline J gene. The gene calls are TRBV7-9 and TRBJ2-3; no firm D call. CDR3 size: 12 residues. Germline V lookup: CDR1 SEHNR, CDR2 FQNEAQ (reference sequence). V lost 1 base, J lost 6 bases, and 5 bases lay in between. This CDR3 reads CASSLVSDTQYF. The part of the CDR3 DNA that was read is TGTGCCAGCAGCTTAGTCTCGGATACG.

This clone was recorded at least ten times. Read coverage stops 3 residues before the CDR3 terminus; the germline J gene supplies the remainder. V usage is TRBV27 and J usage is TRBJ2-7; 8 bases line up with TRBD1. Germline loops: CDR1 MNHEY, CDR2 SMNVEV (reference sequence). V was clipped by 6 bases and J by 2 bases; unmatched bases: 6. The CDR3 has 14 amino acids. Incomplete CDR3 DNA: TGTGCCAGCAGACCGGGACAGGTTCCCTACGAG. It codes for CASRPGQVPYE. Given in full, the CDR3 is CASRPGQVPYEQYF.

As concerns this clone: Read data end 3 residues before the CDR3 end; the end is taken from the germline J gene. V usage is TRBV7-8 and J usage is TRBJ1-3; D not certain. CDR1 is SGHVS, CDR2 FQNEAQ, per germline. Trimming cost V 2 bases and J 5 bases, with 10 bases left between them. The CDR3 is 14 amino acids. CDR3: CASSLSRSRNTIYF. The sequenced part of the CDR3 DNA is TGTGCCAGCAGCTTATCCAGGTCTCGAAACACC.

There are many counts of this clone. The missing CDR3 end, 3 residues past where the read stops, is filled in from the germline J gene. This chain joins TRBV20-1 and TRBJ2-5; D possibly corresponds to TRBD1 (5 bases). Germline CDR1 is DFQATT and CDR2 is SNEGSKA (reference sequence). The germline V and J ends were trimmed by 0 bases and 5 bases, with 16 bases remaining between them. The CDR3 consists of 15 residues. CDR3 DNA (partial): TGCAGTGCTAGAGATGCCTCGGACACCACGGAGACC. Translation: CSARDASDTTET. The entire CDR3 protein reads CSARDASDTTETQYF.

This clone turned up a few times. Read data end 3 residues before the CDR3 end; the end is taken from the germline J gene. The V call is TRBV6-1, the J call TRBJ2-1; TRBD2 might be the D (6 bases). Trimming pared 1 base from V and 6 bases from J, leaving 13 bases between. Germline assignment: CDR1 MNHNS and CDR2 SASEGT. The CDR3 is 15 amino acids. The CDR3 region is CASSEEDYEGNEQFF. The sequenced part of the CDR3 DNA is TGTGCCAGCAGTGAAGAGGACTATGAGGGCAATGAG.

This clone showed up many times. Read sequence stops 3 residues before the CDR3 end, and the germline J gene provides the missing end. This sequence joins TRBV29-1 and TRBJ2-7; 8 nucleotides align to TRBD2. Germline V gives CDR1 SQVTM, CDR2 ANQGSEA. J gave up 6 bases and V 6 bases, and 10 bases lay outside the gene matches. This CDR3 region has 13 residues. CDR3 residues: CSVRTTSVSEQYF. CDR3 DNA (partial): TGCAGCGTCAGGACGACTAGCGTTAGCGAG.

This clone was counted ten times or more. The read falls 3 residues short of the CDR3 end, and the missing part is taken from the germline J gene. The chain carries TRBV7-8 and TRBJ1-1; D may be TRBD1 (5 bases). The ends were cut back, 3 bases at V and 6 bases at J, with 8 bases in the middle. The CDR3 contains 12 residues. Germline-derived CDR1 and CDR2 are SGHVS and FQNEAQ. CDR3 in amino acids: CASSFGHAEAFF. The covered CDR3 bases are TGTGCCAGCAGCTTCGGACACGCTGAA.